This T cell receptor beta chain appears in the sequencing data of a study of T-cell reconstitution after alpha-beta-depleted transplantation in children. The length of the CDR3 is 14 residues. Per germline, CDR1 MNHEY and CDR2 SMNVEV (reference sequence). V shed 5 bases, J shed 3 bases, and the junction held 4 bases outside the gene matches. This clonotype has only a few counts. Construction of the TCRbeta library involved unique molecular identifiers. Using its own MiXCR run on the PCR reads, TCRdb lists one record per CDR3 protein. Counted here are some 300,000 distinct CDR3 sequences, about a tenth occurring once; the ten biggest clones make up 2% to 2.5%.

The sequencing here drew on PBMCs from the stem cell graft donor, taken from the stem cell graft. V and J are TRBV27 and TRBJ2-7; 10 bases agree with TRBD1. The source of this sequence is a human donor who donated a stem cell graft to a child with acute lymphoblastic leukemia. The CDR3 region has the DNA TGTGCCAGCAGTGACAGGGGGCTGAACTACGAGCAGTACTTC. This gives the protein CASSDRGLNYEQYF.